These T cell receptor beta chains were read from a single sample in a study of CD8+CD57+ T cells in acquired aplastic anemia. TCRdb independently ran MiXCR on the reads; one entry per CDR3 protein. Of approximately 180,000 distinct CDR3 sequences listed, more than 60% are singletons. The sequencing input was sorted CD4+, CD8+, or CD8+CD57+ T cells (not recorded which) from PBMCs. These receptor sequences come from a human donor with aplastic anemia. CDR3s include the opening cysteine and the closing phenylalanine or tryptophan. A D gene is named only where the DNA matches it firmly. The listing skips clone size in some rows; elsewhere it reads once, few, many or a size class.

CDR3 protein: CAISVEGSNTEAFF; CDR3 DNA: TGTGCCATCAGTGTCGAGGGTTCAAACACTGAAGCTTTCTTT; CDR3 length: 14; V gene: TRBV10-3; D gene: -; J gene: TRBJ1-1; clone size: -
CDR3 protein: CASSSTRPGDNEQFF; CDR3 DNA: TGTGCCAGCAGCTCCACCCGACCGGGAGACAATGAGCAGTTCTTC; CDR3 length: 15; V gene: TRBV7-9; D gene: -; J gene: TRBJ2-1; clone size: -
CDR3 protein: CASSDTFPYNEQFF; CDR3 DNA: TGTGCCAGCAGTGATACCTTCCCCTACAATGAGCAGTTCTTC; CDR3 length: 14; V gene: TRBV2; D gene: -; J gene: TRBJ2-1; clone size: many
CDR3 protein: CASSQELKNRANVLTF; CDR3 DNA: TGTGCCAGCAGCCAAGAGTTGAAAAACAGGGCCAACGTCCTGACTTTC; CDR3 length: 16; V gene: TRBV3-1; D gene: -; J gene: TRBJ2-6; clone size: -
CDR3 protein: CSALPGGRGETQYF; CDR3 DNA: TGCAGTGCTCTTCCGGGGGGGCGGGGAGAGACCCAGTACTTC; CDR3 length: 14; V gene: TRBV20-1; D gene: TRBD2; J gene: TRBJ2-5; clone size: -
CDR3 protein: CASSISISYEQYF; CDR3 DNA: TGTGCCAGTAGTATATCCATATCCTACGAGCAGTACTTC; CDR3 length: 13; V gene: TRBV19; D gene: -; J gene: TRBJ2-7; clone size: -
CDR3 protein: CASSPLGNSPLHF; CDR3 DNA: TGTGCCAGCAGTCCTTTGGGGAATTCACCCCTCCACTTT; CDR3 length: 13; V gene: TRBV27; D gene: -; J gene: TRBJ1-6; clone size: many
CDR3 protein: CASSLSLNQPQHF; CDR3 DNA: TGTGCCAGCAGTTTATCCCTAAATCAGCCCCAGCATTTT; CDR3 length: 13; V gene: TRBV27; D gene: -; J gene: TRBJ1-5; clone size: few
CDR3 protein: CASSDPAEKLFF; CDR3 DNA: TGTGCCAGCAGCGACCCCGCGGAAAAACTGTTTTTT; CDR3 length: 12; V gene: TRBV7-6; D gene: -; J gene: TRBJ1-4; clone size: -
CDR3 protein: CASSAIKDQPQHF; CDR3 DNA: TGTGCCAGCAGTGCCATCAAAGATCAGCCCCAGCATTTT; CDR3 length: 13; V gene: TRBV2; D gene: -; J gene: TRBJ1-5; clone size: -
CDR3 protein: CASSLEGQGAAFF; CDR3 DNA: TGTGCCAGCAGCTTAGAGGGACAGGGGGCGGCTTTCTTT; CDR3 length: 13; V gene: TRBV7-8; D gene: TRBD1; J gene: TRBJ1-1; clone size: -